The 26 T cell receptor beta chains in this list originate from one sample, sequenced in a study of T cells after yellow fever vaccination. From the 5' RACE reads, TCRdb called clonotypes with MiXCR, one entry per CDR3 protein. The repertoire holds approximately 300,000 distinct CDR3 sequences, roughly 9.4% seen once, with roughly 18% in the top ten. The source was PBMCs, collected on the day of the first yellow fever vaccination. These receptors originate from a young man who received the YFV17D yellow fever vaccine.

The chain is built from TRBV6-5 and TRBJ2-7; 8 bases fit TRBD2. Germline loops: CDR1 MNHEY, CDR2 SVGAGI. V trimming: 2 bases; J trimming: 4 bases; junction bases outside the gene matches: 7. CDR3 length: 15 amino acids. In DNA, the CDR3 is TGTGCCAGCAGTTACGGCGGGGGGCCCCAGTACGAGCAGTACGTC. Translated: CASSYGGGPQYEQYV.

This chain connects TRBV4-3 to TRBJ2-1; 7 bases fit TRBD2. The germline gives CDR1 LGHNA, CDR2 YSLEER. V trimming: 4 bases; J trimming: 3 bases; junction bases outside the gene matches: 3. The CDR3 runs 14 residues. The CDR3 here is CASSREGFYNEQFF. Here the CDR3 DNA reads TGCGCCAGCAGCCGGGAGGGCTTCTACAATGAGCAGTTCTTC.

The chain employs TRBV6-5 and TRBJ2-2, with no clear D. The CDR3 extends over 14 amino acids. Germline CDR1 is MNHEY and CDR2 is SVGAGI. Trimming pared 0 bases from V and 3 bases from J, leaving 5 bases between. CDR3: CASSYSVDTGELFF. The CDR3 DNA reads TGTGCCAGCAGTTACTCGGTGGACACCGGGGAGCTGTTTTTT.

V and J are TRBV2 and TRBJ1-6; 8 bases line up with TRBD1. CDR1 SNHLY and CDR2 FYNNEI come from the germline V gene. The CDR3 has 13 residues. With V trimmed by 4 bases and J by 12 bases, 5 bases remained unmatched. This CDR3 reads CASSAGQGLPLHF. For the CDR3, the DNA is TGTGCCAGCAGTGCCGGACAGGGTTTACCCCTCCACTTT.

Note on this clonotype: Germline is not matched at one junction end, which may reflect a read error. The gene calls are TRBV18 and TRBJ2-3, with TRBD2 matching over 9 bases. There are 16 residues in the CDR3. The germline V gene encodes CDR1 KGHSH and CDR2 LQKENI. For the CDR3, the DNA is TGTGCCAGCTCACCGCAGCGGGGGGCAAACACAGATACGCCGTATTTT. This translates into CASSPQRGANTDTPYF. Complete variable domain (other parts from reference TRBV18 and TRBJ2-3): NAGVMQNPRHLVRRRGQEARLRCSPMKGHSHVYWYRQLPEEGLKFMVYLQKENIIDESGMPKERFSAEFPKEGPSILRIQQVVRGDSAAYFCASSPQRGANTDTPYFGPGTRLTVL.

Ten or more counts support this clonotype. One base away lies a much larger clone, so this may be a sequencing read error. The CDR3 spells CASRFQETQYF. CDR3 DNA: TGTGCCAGCAGGTTCCAAGAGACCCAGTACTTC. The J gene is TRBJ2-5, the V gene TRBV28; D remains ambiguous. Trimming stripped 6 bases from V and 1 base from J, with 3 bases between. Germline CDR1 and CDR2: MDHEN and SYDVKM. The length of the CDR3 is 11 residues.

The chain recombines TRBV7-2 with TRBJ2-5; 7 nucleotides align to TRBD1. Trimming took 7 bases from V and 1 from J; bases not matched to a gene: 6. The CDR3 is 14 amino acids. Germline V lookup: CDR1 SGHTA, CDR2 FQGNSA. The CDR3 DNA sequence: TGTGCCAGCACGGTAGGGGGCTTCCAAGAGACCCAGTACTTC. The encoded protein is CASTVGGFQETQYF.

The V and J genes are TRBV11-2 and TRBJ1-2; unclear D gene. CDR1 is SGHAT and CDR2 is FQNNGV in the germline V gene. With 5 bases removed from V and 0 bases from J, the gap between germline ends came to 13 bases. This CDR3 contains 15 residues. Here the CDR3 reads CASSPWTGANYGYTF. The CDR3 nucleotides read TGTGCCAGCAGCCCCTGGACGGGAGCTAACTATGGCTACACCTTC.

The chain couples TRBV18 to TRBJ2-7, with TRBD1 matching 8 bases. The CDR3 extends over 15 amino acids. The germline CDR1 and CDR2 sequences are KGHSH and LQKENI. V lost 4 bases, J lost 1 base, and 6 bases stayed unmatched. The CDR3 sequence: CASSRGTGGSYEQYF. CDR3 in DNA: TGTGCCAGCTCACGCGGGACAGGCGGGTCCTACGAGCAGTACTTC.

This chain uses TRBV20-1 with TRBJ2-3; possible D gene TRBD1, 6 bases. This CDR3 spans 15 amino acids. V was trimmed by 1 base and J by 2 bases, leaving 13 bases between them. CDR1 is DFQATT and CDR2 is SNEGSKA in the germline V gene (reference sequence). The CDR3 nucleotides read TGCAGTGCTAGAGTATCGTACAGGGCCACAGATACGCAGTATTTT. Encoded protein: CSARVSYRATDTQYF.

CDR3 bases: TGCGCCAGCAGCCAACAACCGGGGTGGGATGGCTACACCTTC. Its translation is CASSQQPGWDGYTF. The chain couples TRBV4-1 to TRBJ1-2; D is unclear. The CDR3 sequence is 14 residues long. CDR1 MGHRA and CDR2 YSYEKL come from the germline V gene. Between the trimmed V and J ends, which lost 2 bases and 6 bases, there was a span of 13 bases.

The chain combines TRBV19 with TRBJ1-1, with D perhaps matching TRBD1 (6 bases). V lost 3 bases, J lost 2 bases, and 16 bases lay in between. The CDR3 totals 16 residues. The germline V gene has CDR1 LNHDA and CDR2 SQIVND (reference sequence). CDR3 sequence (DNA): TGTGCCAGTAGTATCGACGGGGGGCCGGGAAACACTGAAGCTTTCTTT. Protein sequence: CASSIDGGPGNTEAFF. Using reference TRBV19 and TRBJ1-1 for the parts outside the CDR3, the full variable domain is DGGITQSPKYLFRKEGQNVTLSCEQNLNHDAMYWYRQDPGQGLRLIYYSQIVNDFQKGDIAEGYSVSREKKESFPLTVTSAQKNPTAFYLCASSIDGGPGNTEAFFGQGTRLTVV.

This clonotype has a count of ten or more. The V call is TRBV7-9, the J call TRBJ2-1; D unresolved. V gave up 5 bases and J gave up 0 bases, with 17 bases separating them. The CDR3 extends over 17 amino acids. Germline V lookup: CDR1 SEHNR, CDR2 FQNEAQ (reference sequence). The CDR3 reads CASSPDLRRSSYNEQFF. The CDR3 DNA sequence: TGTGCCAGCAGCCCCGACTTGAGGAGAAGCTCCTACAATGAGCAGTTCTTC.

The V and J genes are TRBV20-1 and TRBJ1-1; 12 positions agree with TRBD1. V trimming: 6 bases; J trimming: 2 bases; junction bases outside the gene matches: 10. CDR1 is DFQATT and CDR2 is SNEGSKA in the germline V gene (reference sequence). This CDR3 has 16 amino acids. CDR3 residues: CSAQPGTGGYNTEAFF. The DNA of the CDR3 is TGCAGTGCCCAGCCCGGGACAGGGGGCTATAACACTGAAGCTTTCTTT.

This clonotype was picked up a small number of times. The chain couples TRBV27 to TRBJ2-1; 7 bases map to TRBD1. There are 15 residues in the CDR3. Unmatched junction bases numbered 5, after V lost 5 bases and J lost 1 base. Germline V gene lookup returns CDR1 MNHEY and CDR2 SMNVEV (reference sequence). CDR3 bases: TGTGCCAGCAGTCCGCAGACAGGGTCCTACAATGAGCAGTTCTTC. Its translation is CASSPQTGSYNEQFF.

This clonotype was counted a single time. The rearrangement joins TRBV20-1 to TRBJ2-7; unclear D gene. Germline values: CDR1 DFQATT, CDR2 SNEGSKA (reference sequence). Trimming took 1 base from V and 5 from J, leaving 9 bases between them. This CDR3 comprises 12 residues. For the CDR3, the DNA is TGCAGTGCTAGAGGCCCGGTACACGAGCAGTACTTC. Translation gives CSARGPVHEQYF.

The sample holds a few counts of this clonotype. This chain joins TRBV10-3 and TRBJ2-4, with D uncertain. Trimming shortened V by 10 bases and J by 7 bases, and 11 bases separated the two germline ends. The V gene's germline CDR1 is ENHRY and CDR2 SYGVKD. The CDR3 is made up of 11 amino acids. The CDR3 sequence: CASSSENIQYF. The CDR3 bases are TGTGCCAGCTCAAGTGAGAACATTCAGTACTTC.

This clonotype was observed a handful of times. The chain uses TRBV4-3 and TRBJ2-2; D is possibly TRBD1 or TRBD2 (5 bases each). The CDR3 covers 18 residues. CDR1 is LGHNA and CDR2 is YSLEER in the germline V gene. V gave up 0 bases and J gave up 0 bases, with 14 bases separating them. CDR3 nucleotide sequence: TGCGCCAGCAGCCAAGAAGGAATCGGGGCCACGAACACCGGGGAGCTGTTTTTT. Translated, it gives CASSQEGIGATNTGELFF.

This clonotype was counted between two and nine times. The J gene is TRBJ1-2, the V gene TRBV4-2; possible D gene TRBD1, 5 bases. The V end was cut by 0 bases, the J end by 2 bases, with 13 bases between. The CDR3 is 16 amino acids. Germline V gives CDR1 LGHNA, CDR2 YNFKEQ. The CDR3 nucleotides are TGTGCCAGCAGCCAAGAGTGGACACCAACAAACTATGGCTACACCTTC. Encoded protein: CASSQEWTPTNYGYTF.

This clonotype has just a few counts. CDR3 nucleotide sequence: TGTGCCAGCAGCCCCCTGGGGCAGAGGAACACTGAAGCTTTCTTT. It is translated as CASSPLGQRNTEAFF. The chain recombines TRBV7-9 with TRBJ1-1; a possible D gene is TRBD1 (5 bases). Germline-derived CDR1 and CDR2 are SEHNR and FQNEAQ (reference sequence). The length of the CDR3 is 15 residues. V was trimmed by 5 bases and J by 1 base, leaving 14 bases between them.

This clonotype came up many times. J is TRBJ1-1 and V is TRBV4-2; TRBD1 might be the D (5 bases). The V and J ends lost 4 bases and 3 bases respectively, with 15 bases between them. This CDR3 contains 15 residues. In germline, CDR1 is LGHNA, CDR2 YNFKEQ. CDR3 in amino acids: CASSPEGWGDTEAFF. As DNA, the CDR3 is TGTGCCAGCAGCCCCGAAGGATGGGGGGACACTGAAGCTTTCTTT.

A few counts support this clonotype. This chain uses TRBV12-3 or TRBV12-4 with TRBJ2-3, with TRBD2 matching over 16 bases. V lost 6 bases and J lost 0; bases outside the gene matches: 6. This CDR3 spans 18 amino acids. This CDR3 reads CASRYPGLAGGSTDTQYF. For the CDR3, the DNA is TGTGCCAGCAGATATCCGGGACTAGCGGGGGGGAGCACAGATACGCAGTATTTT.

This clonotype has more than one count but fewer than ten. V gene TRBV5-6 combines with J gene TRBJ1-2; no reliable D call. Germline V gives CDR1 SGHDT, CDR2 YYEEEE. V lost 4 bases, J lost 8 bases, and 12 bases lay in between. The CDR3 is 12 residues long. CDR3 sequence reads: CASSLMDDGYTF. The CDR3 region has the DNA TGTGCCAGCAGCCTTATGGATGACGGCTACACCTTC.

The genes are TRBV6-5 and TRBJ1-4; 7 bases agree with TRBD1. V lost 4 bases to trimming and J lost 6 bases; unmatched junction nucleotides: 5. Germline V gives CDR1 MNHEY, CDR2 SVGAGI. The CDR3 extends over 14 amino acids. This chain's CDR3 is CASSWTGADEKLFF. CDR3 nucleotide sequence: TGTGCCAGCAGTTGGACAGGTGCCGATGAAAAACTGTTTTTT.

The rearrangement joins TRBV12-3 or TRBV12-4 to TRBJ1-1; tentatively, D is TRBD1 (5 bases). V lost 6 bases and J 8 bases, leaving 13 bases between the germline ends. The CDR3 consists of 12 residues. The CDR3 DNA follows: TGTGCCAGCAGGGGACGGACGGAAGAAGCTTTCTTT. Translation: CASRGRTEEAFF.

This clonotype was found many times. The chain recombines TRBV5-1 with TRBJ2-3; the D gene is possibly TRBD2 (6 bases). Germline-derived CDR1 and CDR2 are SGHRS and YFSETQ. The CDR3 has 14 amino acids. Trimming stripped 4 bases from V and 6 bases from J, with 15 bases between. This CDR3 reads CASSAGPLGDTQYF. In DNA form, the CDR3 reads TGCGCCAGCAGCGCGGGACCCCTAGGGGATACGCAGTATTTT.